The entry below gives a single TCR beta chain sequence along with its context. TCRdb keeps only in-frame clones here, not all; method: immunoSEQ multiplex PCR. This table has approximately 300,000 clones, 85% to 90% appearing once. This record belongs to a study of blood T cell repertoires in COVID-19. V lost 5 bases to trimming and J lost 0 bases, with 13 bases between them. There are 15 residues in the CDR3. CDR1 and CDR2 (germline): SEHNR, FQNEAQ (reference sequence). The receptor was derived from a woman aged 18-29 years who had recovered from COVID-19. The sample was PBMCs or T cells enriched from blood (not recorded which). The rearrangement uses TRBV7-9 and TRBJ1-1; D perhaps matches TRBD1 (5 bases). In DNA form, the CDR3 reads TGTGCCAGCAGCCCATCCGTAGGGGTGAACACTGAAGCTTTCTTT. Protein product: CASSPSVGVNTEAFF.